The entry that follows covers one TCR beta chain sequence. The sample comes from a study of blood T cell repertoires in COVID-19. V was pared by 4 bases and J by 3 bases, with 20 bases between. The germline CDR1 and CDR2 sequences are MDHEN and SYDVKM. This CDR3 is built from 17 residues. Measured with immunoSEQ multiplex PCR; TCRdb has only the in-frame clones, and not every one. The data contain approximately 290,000 clones, about 89% of them singletons. The chain is built from TRBV28 and TRBJ2-3; TRBD1 is a possible D gene (5 bases). The specimen sequenced was peripheral blood. The sequence was collected from a young man with acute or convalescent COVID-19. DNA for the CDR3: TGTGCCAGCAGTTCGGCCTGGACATTGGGTCAAACAGATACGCAGTATTTT. Its protein is CASSSAWTLGQTDTQYF.